This is a list of T cell receptor beta chains from one sample in a study of vaccination and CD4 T cells after COVID-19. Their antigens remain unidentified. TCRdb fed the PCR reads into MiXCR, producing one record per CDR3 protein. The repertoire holds some 10,000 distinct CDR3 sequences, with 35% to 45% as singletons. The sequencing input was CD4+ T cells from blood, cultured in vitro. The receptors derive from a human donor in good health. Both conserved end residues are part of each CDR3. The order of the fields is J gene, D gene, clone size, V gene, CDR3 DNA, CDR3 protein. D genes are given only for firm matches. Clone size is stated in some rows and not others, as once, few, many or a class when expanded.

>TRBJ2-1|.|.|TRBV6-2/TRBV6-3
TGTGCCAGCAGTCGTTCCTACAATGAGCAGTTCTTC
CASSRSYNEQFF
>TRBJ2-7|.|.|TRBV7-2
TGTGCCAGCAGCTTACAATTTAACGAGCAGTACTTC
CASSLQFNEQYF
>TRBJ2-7|TRBD1|.|TRBV28
TGTGCCAGCAGTCCGAACCCGGGACAGCTTTCCGAGCAGTACTTC
CASSPNPGQLSEQYF
>TRBJ1-2|TRBD1|.|TRBV6-1
TGTGCCAGCAGCACAAACAGGGGGCTTGGCTATGGCTACACCTTC
CASSTNRGLGYGYTF
>TRBJ1-1|.|.|TRBV6-2/TRBV6-3
TGTGCCAGCAGTTACCCCCGGGGGAATCCGAACACTGAAGCTTTCTTT
CASSYPRGNPNTEAFF
>TRBJ2-3|TRBD2|.|TRBV6-5
TGTGCCAGCAGTTCCTCCGGGGGAGGGAGGGCAGATACGCAGTATTTT
CASSSSGGGRADTQYF
>TRBJ2-3|.|.|TRBV2
TGTGCCAGCAAACGGTACTCGGACGGGAGCGGGACAGATACGCAGTATTTT
CASKRYSDGSGTDTQYF
>TRBJ2-5|.|few|TRBV27
TGTGCCAGCAGTTGGGTCTCTCCGCCGGTAGACCAGTACTTC
CASSWVSPPVDQYF
>TRBJ2-1|.|few|TRBV7-2
TGTGCCAGCAGCTTAGCGGCCCACAATGAGCAGTTCTTC
CASSLAAHNEQFF
>TRBJ2-7|.|few|TRBV20-1
TGCAGTGCCCAGGGCAGGGCGGCCGAGCAGTACTTC
CSAQGRAAEQYF
>TRBJ2-2|TRBD2|.|TRBV10-3
TGTGCCATCAGGATTAGCGGGATAAACACCGGGGAGCTGTTTTTT
CAIRISGINTGELFF
>TRBJ1-2|.|few|TRBV19
TGTGCCAGTAGTACCGTATGGGGCTACACCTTC
CASSTVWGYTF
>TRBJ2-7|TRBD2|.|TRBV6-2/TRBV6-3
TGTGCCAGTCGACTAGCGGGAGTGGTGGTATACGAGCAGTACTTC
CASRLAGVVVYEQYF
>TRBJ1-2|TRBD1|few|TRBV6-1
TGTGCCAGCAGCCCGGGACAGGGGTCGGCGGGCTACACCTTC
CASSPGQGSAGYTF
>TRBJ1-5|.|.|TRBV6-2/TRBV6-3
TGTGCCAGCACCGAGGACGGCAATCAGCCCCAGCATTTT
CASTEDGNQPQHF
>TRBJ1-6|.|few|TRBV7-3
TGTGCCAGCAGCTTAAGGGGTCAGGGGATCGATTTTGCCCTCCACTTT
CASSLRGQGIDFALHF
>TRBJ2-2|.|.|TRBV7-8
TGTGCCAGCAGCTTACTAAGGCAGAAGAACACCGGGGAGCTGTTTTTT
CASSLLRQKNTGELFF
>TRBJ2-3|TRBD1|.|TRBV7-2
TGTGCCAGCGGCTTAGACAGGGTTAATTCAGATACGCAGTATTTT
CASGLDRVNSDTQYF
>TRBJ1-4|.|.|TRBV20-1
TGCAGTGCTAGAGATCGAGGAGGGGGAGGGGAAAAACTGTTTTTT
CSARDRGGGGEKLFF
>TRBJ1-1|TRBD1|few|TRBV5-1
TGCGCCAGCACCATGACAGGGGGGAACACTGAAGCTTTCTTT
CASTMTGGNTEAFF
>TRBJ1-5|.|.|TRBV12-3/TRBV12-4
TGTGCCAGCAGCCCCGGTTTGGAGGCAAGACAGCCCCAGCATTTT
CASSPGLEARQPQHF
>TRBJ1-2|.|.|TRBV2
TGTGCCAGCAGCGGCCGCCGCGGTAGCTATGGCTACACCTTC
CASSGRRGSYGYTF